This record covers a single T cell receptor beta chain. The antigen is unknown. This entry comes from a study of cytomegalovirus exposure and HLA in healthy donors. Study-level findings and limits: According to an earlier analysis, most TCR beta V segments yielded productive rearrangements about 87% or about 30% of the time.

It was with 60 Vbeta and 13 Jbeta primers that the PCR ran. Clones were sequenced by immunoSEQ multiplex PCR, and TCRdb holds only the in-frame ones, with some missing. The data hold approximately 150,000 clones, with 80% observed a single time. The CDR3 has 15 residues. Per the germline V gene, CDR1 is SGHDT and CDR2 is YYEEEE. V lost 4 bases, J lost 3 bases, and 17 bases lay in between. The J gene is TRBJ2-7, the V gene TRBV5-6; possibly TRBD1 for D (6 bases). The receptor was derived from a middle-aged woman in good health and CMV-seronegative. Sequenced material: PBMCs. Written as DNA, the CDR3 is TGTGCCAGCAGCATCACAGGGAAGGCAAACTACGAGCAGTACTTC. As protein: CASSITGKANYEQYF.